The 17 T cell receptor beta chains below come from one sample, sequenced in a study of molecular identifiers for immune sequencing clone quantification (dated by TCRdb to between 2018 and 2020). The library relied on PCR. Sequencer: Illumina HiSeq 4000. The public reads were reanalyzed by TCRdb: fastp trimming at Q25, MiXCR alignment, in-frame beta chains only. Rows with a matching CDR3 protein are joined into one entry that keeps the most common DNA and genes. This sample holds about 510,000 distinct CDR3 sequences; about 21% were observed only once. About 0.8% of the sample goes to the ten largest clones. Sample: naive CD8+ T cells from blood, with Jurkat cell RNA spiked in. Explained via the paper, the cell subset or site label denotes: FACS-sorted CD8+CD4-CCR7+CD45RA+ naive T cells. The receptor source for this set is a human donor in good health. Some libraries in this study had Jurkat cell RNA spiked in.

Of note for this clonotype: The conserved closing phenylalanine or tryptophan is absent in this CDR3, likely reflecting a read error. J is TRBJ2-6 and V is TRBV27; D gene uncertain. V was cut by 6 bases and J by 0 bases, with 6 bases left in between. Germline V gene lookup returns CDR1 MNHEY and CDR2 SMNVEV (reference sequence). This CDR3 is built from 14 residues. DNA of the CDR3: TGTGCCAGCAGAAAGTACTCTGGGGCCAACGTCCTGACTCTC. Its translation is CASRKYSGANVLTL.

This clonotype has a handful of counts. CDR3 coding DNA: TGTGCCAGCAGCCTCACCGCTTTCTACGAGCAGTACTTC. Protein sequence: CASSLTAFYEQYF. The chain recombines TRBV27 with TRBJ2-7; no clear D. The germline CDR1 and CDR2 sequences are MNHEY and SMNVEV (reference sequence). There are 13 residues in the CDR3. V lost 6 bases and J lost 3, with 12 bases in between.

This chain connects TRBV13 to TRBJ2-4; D tentatively reads TRBD1 or TRBD2 (6 bases each). Trimming took 3 bases from V and 8 from J, leaving 20 bases between them. This CDR3 contains 16 residues. From germline, CDR1 is PRHDT and CDR2 FYEKMQ (reference sequence). In DNA form, the CDR3 reads TGTGCCAGCAGCTTGGGGGGCCAGCGGTCTTTTGACATTCAGTACTTC. This translates into CASSLGGQRSFDIQYF.

This clonotype was seen at least ten times. The chain combines TRBV10-3 with TRBJ2-7; D not certain. The germline V and J ends were trimmed by 2 bases and 3 bases, with 11 bases remaining between them. Germline CDR1 ENHRY, CDR2 SYGVKD. This CDR3 has 14 residues. The CDR3 protein is CAISEHETHYEQYF. Written as DNA, the CDR3 is TGTGCCATCAGTGAGCACGAGACTCACTACGAGCAGTACTTC.

In the case of this clonotype: This may stem from a read error, because a much larger clone lies one nucleotide away. The V call is TRBV4-3, the J call TRBJ2-3; 7 nucleotides agree with TRBD2. The J segment lost 1 base and the V segment lost 1 base, leaving 5 bases of the junction unmatched. The CDR3 covers 16 residues. CDR1 and CDR2 (germline): LGHNA, YSLEER. This CDR3 is CASSQGKAGGTDTQYF. The CDR3 bases are TGCGCCAGCAGCCAAGGTAAGGCGGGAGGCACAGATACGCAGTATTTT.

Remarks on this clonotype: A much larger clone differs from this one at a single base, so this may be a read error. The rearrangement links TRBV9 to TRBJ1-1; D gene unclear. The CDR3 sequence is 12 residues long. Germline CDR1 SGDLS, CDR2 YYNGEE. CDR3 sequence (DNA): TGTACCAGCAGCGTAGCTGGGGAGGAAGCTTTCTTT. As protein: CTSSVAGEEAFF.

V and J are TRBV21-1 and TRBJ2-2; the D segment call TRBD1 is taken from the table without a DNA check. TRBV21-1 is noted as a pseudogene. CDR3 length: 17 amino acids. The CDR3 loop is CASTLGLCGANTGELVF. CDR3 sequence (DNA): TGTGCCAGCACCCTTGGCCTGTGCGGAGCGAACACCGGGGAGCTGGTTTTT.

With regard to this clonotype: This sequence may be a read error, since a much larger clone differs from it by one base. The chain uses TRBV2 and TRBJ1-3; D unresolved. Germline V CDR1 and CDR2: SNHLY, FYNNEI. The CDR3 loop spans 13 amino acids. CDR3 protein: CAGSEWNLTPIYF. CDR3 bases: TGTGCCGGCAGTGAATGGAACCTGACCCCCATATATTTT.

V gene TRBV7-3 combines with J gene TRBJ2-1; 12 nucleotides line up with TRBD2. Germline V gene lookup returns CDR1 SGHTA and CDR2 FQGTGA. This CDR3 is 15 amino acids long. The trim removed 4 bases at V and 7 bases at J, leaving 5 bases unmatched. CDR3 bases: TGTGCCAGCAGCTCAACTAGCGGGAGGTTGAATGAGCAGTTCTTC. This sequence encodes CASSSTSGRLNEQFF. The whole variable domain, filled in from reference TRBV7-3 and TRBJ2-1, reads GAGVSQTPSNKVTEKGKYVELRCDPISGHTALYWYRQSLGQGPEFLIYFQGTGAADDSGLPNDRFFAVRPEGSVSTLKIQRTERGDSAVYLCASSSTSGRLNEQFFGPGTRLTVL.

In regard to this clonotype: A much larger clone lies one base from this, so it may be a read error. CDR3 residues: CAGSYGGVGTGELFF. The CDR3 DNA is TGTGCCGGCAGTTACGGGGGCGTGGGCACCGGGGAGCTGTTTTTT. The chain carries TRBV6-5 and TRBJ2-2; D may correspond to TRBD1 or TRBD2 (6 bases each). Germline CDR1 and CDR2: MNHEY and SVGAGI. The CDR3 sequence is 15 residues long.

This clonotype was counted a few times. For the CDR3, the DNA is TGTGCCAGCAGTAGAGCTCCCGCCACTGAAGCTTTCTTT. Translated, it gives CASSRAPATEAFF. This sequence joins TRBV28 and TRBJ1-1; no clear D. Germline CDR1 MDHEN, CDR2 SYDVKM. The CDR3 has 13 amino acids. V lost 5 bases, J lost 4 bases, and 11 bases lay in between.

The V and J genes are TRBV20-1 and TRBJ2-7, with D perhaps matching TRBD2 (6 bases). Germline CDR1 is DFQATT and CDR2 is SNEGSKA (reference sequence). Trimming took off 1 base at V and 3 bases at J, with 13 bases between the two ends. This CDR3 comprises 14 residues. The CDR3 spells CSARGGPAGYEQYF. As DNA, the CDR3 is TGCAGTGCTAGAGGGGGACCAGCGGGCTACGAGCAGTACTTC.

This clonotype has a count of ten or more. The gene calls are TRBV5-6 and TRBJ1-2; D unclear. V was pared by 2 bases and J by 4 bases, with 12 bases between. The length of the CDR3 is 14 residues. The germline V gene has CDR1 SGHDT and CDR2 YYEEEE. In DNA form, the CDR3 reads TGTGCCAGCAGCTTCATGATAAACTCCTATGGCTACACCTTC. As protein: CASSFMINSYGYTF.

As concerns this clonotype: A much larger clone sits a single nucleotide away, making a read error possible. The chain couples TRBV6-2 or TRBV6-3 to TRBJ2-7; D unresolved. The germline V gene has CDR1 MNHEY and CDR2 SVGEGT. The ends were cut back, 5 bases at V and 12 bases at J, with 29 bases in the middle. The length of the CDR3 is 16 residues. CDR3 residues: CASSHESYRYNNNWYF. In DNA, the CDR3 is TGTGCCAGCAGTCACGAGTCCTATCGGTATAACAACAATTGGTACTTC.

This clonotype was seen ten or more times. This chain joins TRBV9 and TRBJ2-3; TRBD1 agrees at 7 bases. The V segment lost 3 bases and the J segment 4 bases; nucleotides outside the gene matches: 2. This CDR3 is built from 13 residues. Germline V gene data show CDR1 as SGDLS and CDR2 as YYNGEE. The CDR3: CASSGDSPDTQYF. The CDR3 DNA sequence: TGTGCCAGCAGCGGGGACAGCCCAGATACGCAGTATTTT.

This clonotype was seen only a few times. A read error may explain this, as a much larger clone is one base away. The chain carries TRBV5-5 and TRBJ1-4, with a tentative D call TRBD1 (6 bases). This CDR3 comprises 15 residues. Germline assignment: CDR1 SGHKS and CDR2 YYEKEE (reference sequence). Here the CDR3 DNA reads TGTGCCAGCAGCGGATGGACAGCAACTAATGAAAAACCGTTTTTT. Protein sequence: CASSGWTATNEKPFF. The variable domain in full, completed from reference TRBV5-5 and TRBJ1-4, reads DAGVTQSPTHLIKTRGQQVTLRCSPISGHKSVSWYQQVLGQGPQFIFQYYEKEERGRGNFPDRFSARQFPNYSSELNVNALLLGDSALYLCASSGWTATNEKPFFGSGTQLSVL.

This clonotype was found a few times. The rearrangement uses TRBV12-3 or TRBV12-4 and TRBJ2-2, with TRBD1 as a possible D gene (6 bases). This CDR3 region has 17 residues. V lost 3 bases to trimming and J lost 4 bases, with 18 bases between them. The CDR3 sequence is CASSFLDSGPGTGELFF. The CDR3 bases are TGTGCCAGCAGTTTTCTGGACAGTGGGCCAGGCACCGGGGAGCTGTTTTTT.